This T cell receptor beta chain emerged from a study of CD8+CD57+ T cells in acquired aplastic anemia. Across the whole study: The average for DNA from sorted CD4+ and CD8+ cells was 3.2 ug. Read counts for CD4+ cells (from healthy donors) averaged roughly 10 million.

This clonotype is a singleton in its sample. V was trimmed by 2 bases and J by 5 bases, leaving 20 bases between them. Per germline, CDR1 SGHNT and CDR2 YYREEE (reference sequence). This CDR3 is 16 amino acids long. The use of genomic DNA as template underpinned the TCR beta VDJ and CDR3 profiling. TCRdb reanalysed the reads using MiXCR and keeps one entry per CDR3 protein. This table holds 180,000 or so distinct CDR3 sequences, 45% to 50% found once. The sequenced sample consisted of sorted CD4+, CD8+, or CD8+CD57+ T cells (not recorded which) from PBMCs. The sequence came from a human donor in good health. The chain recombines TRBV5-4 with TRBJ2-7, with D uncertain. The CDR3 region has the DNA TGTGCCAGCAGCTTTGGTAGCTTGGGCAGAAAGGACGAGCAGTACTTC. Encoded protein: CASSFGSLGRKDEQYF.